A selection of T cell receptor beta chains follows, all from one sample in a study of sequential checkpoint blockade in melanoma. The data were produced by immunoSEQ multiplex PCR, yet TCRdb's version contains in-frame clones alone and is incomplete. The table shows about 11,000 clones, with less than 80% occurring only once. Sequenced here: CD8+ T cells sorted from blood (inferred from file names), sampled from a patient given nivolumab and ipilimumab in sequence. The receptors derive from a human donor with melanoma. The CDR3 runs from the conserved cysteine through the conserved F or W. The order of the fields is clone size, J gene, V gene, D gene, CDR3 protein, CDR3 DNA. A D gene is named only where the DNA matches it firmly. For some rows the clone size is stated as once, few or many, or as a class when expanded; others skip it.

>-|TRBJ2-1|TRBV6-1|TRBD2
CASTALAGSYNEQFF
TGTGCCAGCACCGCCTTAGCGGGATCCTACAATGAGCAGTTCTTC
>few|TRBJ1-2|TRBV7-9|-
CASSLRTETTYGYTF
TGTGCCAGCAGCTTAAGGACTGAGACAACCTATGGCTACACCTTC
>-|TRBJ1-4|TRBV30|TRBD1
CAWRRAGGEKLFF
TGTGCCTGGAGAAGGGCAGGGGGGGAAAAACTGTTTTTT
>-|TRBJ2-4|TRBV12-1|-
CASSPSSKVRQGAKNIQYF
TGTGCCAGCAGCCCCTCTTCGAAGGTAAGACAGGGAGCCAAAAACATTCAGTACTTC
>-|TRBJ1-2|TRBV18|-
CASSPRTDYGYTF
TGTGCCAGCTCACCAAGGACAGACTATGGCTACACCTTC
>-|TRBJ2-1|TRBV7-9|-
CASSHDYTAHNEQFF
TGTGCCAGCAGCCATGACTACACTGCACACAATGAGCAGTTCTTC
>-|TRBJ2-1|TRBV18|TRBD2
CASSPVAGGWDEQFF
TGTGCCAGCTCACCGGTAGCGGGAGGTTGGGATGAGCAGTTCTTC
>-|TRBJ1-1|TRBV6-5|-
CASSYLAANTEAFF
TGTGCCAGCAGTTACTTAGCAGCGAACACTGAAGCTTTCTTT
>-|TRBJ1-1|TRBV9|TRBD1
CASSVVPSVTGGEAFF
TGTGCCAGCAGCGTAGTTCCCTCGGTTACAGGGGGCGAAGCTTTCTTT
>-|TRBJ1-4|TRBV9|-
CASSVGGGLGEKLFF
TGTGCCAGCAGCGTAGGAGGTGGGTTAGGTGAAAAACTGTTTTTT
>-|TRBJ2-2|TRBV5-1|TRBD1
CASRHDRAYTGELFF
TGCGCCAGCAGACATGACAGGGCTTATACCGGGGAGCTGTTTTTT
>-|TRBJ2-1|TRBV6-1|TRBD2
CASSEEAGGYNEQFF
TGTGCCAGCAGTGAAGAAGCGGGAGGCTACAATGAGCAGTTCTTC
>once|TRBJ1-2|TRBV5-6|TRBD1
CASSYPPGTGGRGYTF
TGTGCCAGCAGTTACCCACCCGGGACAGGGGGCAGAGGCTACACCTTC
>-|TRBJ1-2|TRBV28|-
CASRRAGETYGYTF
TGTGCCAGCAGACGGGCAGGGGAGACCTATGGCTACACCTTC
>once|TRBJ2-4|TRBV6-5|TRBD1
CASSYAWDRGNIQYF
TGTGCCAGCAGTTACGCTTGGGACAGGGGAAACATTCAGTACTTC
>few|TRBJ2-7|TRBV19|-
CASSIDYGYEQYF
TGTGCCAGTAGTATAGATTACGGCTACGAGCAGTACTTC
>-|TRBJ1-5|TRBV19|-
CASRAQGPDSNQPQHF
TGTGCCAGTAGAGCACAGGGTCCAGACAGCAATCAGCCCCAGCATTTT
>large|TRBJ1-1|TRBV6-4|-
CASSDSSEMNTEAFF
TGTGCCAGCAGTGACTCTTCAGAAATGAACACTGAAGCTTTCTTT
>-|TRBJ1-4|TRBV27|-
CASSGPRGEKLFF
TGTGCCAGCAGTGGGCCGAGGGGGGAAAAACTGTTTTTT
>-|TRBJ1-1|TRBV11-2|-
CASSLLSRGTEAFF
TGTGCCAGCAGCCTTTTGTCTCGGGGCACTGAAGCTTTCTTT
>once|TRBJ2-7|TRBV7-8|TRBD2
CASSPKGTSGGYEQYF
TGTGCCAGCAGCCCGAAAGGGACCTCCGGGGGGTACGAGCAGTACTTC
>-|TRBJ2-1|TRBV27|-
CASRVAYEQFF
TGTGCCAGCAGAGTGGCATATGAGCAGTTCTTC
>-|TRBJ2-1|TRBV19|TRBD2
CASSLSGISYNEQFF
TGTGCCAGTAGTCTTAGCGGGATCTCCTACAATGAGCAGTTCTTC
>-|TRBJ2-5|TRBV2|TRBD2
CASMGGTPYLYQETQYF
TGTGCCAGCATGGGGGGGACTCCTTATTTGTACCAAGAGACCCAGTACTTC
>-|TRBJ2-2|TRBV9|-
CASSAYRDLGTGELFF
TGTGCCAGCAGCGCATACAGGGACCTTGGCACCGGGGAGCTGTTTTTT
>-|TRBJ2-3|TRBV6-5|TRBD2
CASSRTSGGPDTQYF
TGTGCCAGCAGTCGGACTAGCGGGGGCCCAGATACGCAGTATTTT
>-|TRBJ2-7|TRBV28|TRBD2
CASSLSLAGESSYEQYF
TGTGCCAGCAGTTTATCCCTAGCGGGGGAGAGCTCCTACGAGCAGTACTTC
>large|TRBJ2-1|TRBV18|-
CASSPAGYYNEQFF
TGTGCCAGCTCACCGGCAGGGTACTACAATGAGCAGTTCTTC
>-|TRBJ1-3|TRBV13|TRBD1
CASSPGGTGWYGNTIYF
TGTGCCAGCAGCCCAGGCGGGACAGGGTGGTACGGAAACACCATATATTTT
>large|TRBJ1-4|TRBV9|TRBD1
CASSSLERGQGEKLFF
TGTGCCAGCAGCTCCCTGGAAAGGGGGCAGGGTGAAAAACTGTTTTTT
>-|TRBJ1-2|TRBV27|-
CASSLQGGYTF
TGTGCCAGCAGTTTACAGGGTGGCTACACCTTC
>-|TRBJ2-7|TRBV27|TRBD1
CASSLSGQGKGYEQYF
TGTGCCAGCAGTTTATCGGGACAGGGGAAGGGATACGAGCAGTACTTC